This paragraph reports one T cell receptor (beta chain). Its target is unknown. Flow cytometry had shown expanded CD8+CD57+ cells in the patients chosen for sequencing. This entry is derived from a study of CD8+CD57+ T cells in acquired aplastic anemia. Using genomic DNA as the template, TCR beta VDJ and CDR3 profiling was carried out. TCRdb processed the reads anew with MiXCR; each CDR3 protein has one entry. The repertoire has some 200,000 distinct CDR3 sequences, about half of them found once; the top ten carry 15% to 20%. Overall study results and limits: Patients did not significantly differ from controls in CD8+ Simpson's diversity.

Germline loops: CDR1 SEHNR, CDR2 FQNEAQ (reference sequence). V was cut by 3 bases and J by 0 bases, with 12 bases left in between. The CDR3 length is 16 residues. Sequencing used sorted CD4+, CD8+, or CD8+CD57+ T cells (not recorded which) from PBMCs. This TCR was sampled from a human donor with aplastic anemia. The gene calls are TRBV7-9 and TRBJ2-4, with D perhaps TRBD1 (5 bases). The CDR3 sequence is CASSFFREIAKNIQYF. In nucleotides, the CDR3 is TGTGCCAGCAGCTTTTTCAGGGAAATAGCCAAAAACATTCAGTACTTC.